This is a list of T cell receptor beta chains from one sample in a study of OX40 agonist ivuxolimab in advanced cancers. Some clones are missing from TCRdb's copy, which holds only in-frame ones; the method was immunoSEQ multiplex PCR. The sample comprises about 65,000 clones, roughly 87% of which are singletons, and approximately 1% rests with the top ten. The source was CD4+ or CD8+ T cells sorted from blood, collected in a trial of the OX40 agonist ivuxolimab. These receptors originate from an adult with an advanced solid tumor such as melanoma, head and neck, liver or kidney cancer. Both conserved end residues are part of each CDR3. A D gene is named only where the DNA matches it firmly. Clone size is shown for a subset of rows, as once, few, many or a class of expanded clone.

-	once	TRBV30	TRBJ2-1	CAWSVAGFANEQFF	TGTGCCTGGAGTGTAGCAGGGTTCGCCAATGAGCAGTTCTTC
TRBD2	-	TRBV4-1	TRBJ2-3	CASSFQPGTSVGGTQYF	TGCGCCAGCAGCTTCCAACCGGGGACTAGCGTCGGTGGCACGCAGTATTTT
TRBD2	-	TRBV11-2	TRBJ2-1	CASSSSSGGAGNEQFF	TGTGCCAGCAGCTCATCTAGCGGGGGGGCGGGCAATGAGCAGTTCTTC
TRBD2	-	TRBV6-1	TRBJ2-7	CASALAGGSDAYF	TGTGCCAGTGCTCTAGCGGGGGGCTCGGACGCGTACTTC
-	-	TRBV10-2	TRBJ1-4	CASSEPARNEKLFF	TGCGCCAGCAGTGAACCGGCGAGGAATGAAAAACTGTTTTTT
TRBD1	-	TRBV5-4	TRBJ1-6	CASSLASRGEYSPLHF	TGTGCCAGCAGCTTGGCCTCCAGGGGGGAGTATTCACCCCTCCACTTT
-	-	TRBV5-3	TRBJ1-2	CARSYAGTSGYTF	TGTGCCAGAAGTTATGCCGGGACAAGTGGCTACACCTTC
TRBD1	-	TRBV6-1	TRBJ1-5	CASSEEGQGGNQPQHF	TGTGCCAGCAGTGAAGAGGGTCAGGGGGGCAATCAGCCCCAGCATTTT
TRBD1	-	TRBV30	TRBJ1-2	CACSRDRPYGYTF	TGTGCCTGTTCCCGGGACAGGCCCTATGGCTACACCTTC
TRBD1	-	TRBV6-6	TRBJ2-7	CASSYSRTSPPDRDPF	TGTGCCAGCAGTTACTCCCGTACGTCTCCGCCGGACAGGGATCCTTTC
TRBD1	-	TRBV6-5	TRBJ2-7	CASSYGQGGEQYF	TGTGCCAGCAGCTACGGACAGGGGGGCGAGCAGTACTTC
-	-	TRBV5-7	TRBJ2-7	CASSLAGTPWQYF	TGTGCCAGCAGCTTGGCCGGGACCCCCTGGCAGTACTTC
-	-	TRBV19	TRBJ2-7	CASSTGGARGASIYEQYF	TGTGCCAGTAGTACGGGCGGGGCCCGGGGGGCCTCAATCTACGAGCAGTACTTC
-	-	TRBV6-5	TRBJ1-2	CASTGQPRLGYTF	TGTGCCAGCACCGGACAGCCCCGTTTGGGCTACACCTTC
-	-	TRBV7-2	TRBJ2-1	CASSLFAGSWFF	TGTGCCAGCAGCTTATTCGCAGGGTCGTGGTTCTTC
TRBD1	-	TRBV7-6	TRBJ1-5	CASSRDRGQPQHF	TGTGCCAGCAGCCGAGACAGGGGCCAGCCCCAGCATTTT
-	-	TRBV7-2	TRBJ1-6	CASRPDSSSYNSPLHF	TGTGCCAGCCGCCCGGACAGCAGCTCCTATAATTCACCCCTCCACTTT
-	-	TRBV6-6	TRBJ2-7	CASSILKGSSYEQYF	TGTGCCAGCAGTATTCTCAAGGGGAGCTCCTACGAGCAGTACTTC
-	-	TRBV19	TRBJ2-5	CASSGGRRGETQYF	TGTGCCAGTAGTGGCGGGCGTCGGGGAGAGACCCAGTACTTC
-	-	TRBV6-1	TRBJ2-5	CASSEAQGGSKTQYF	TGTGCCAGCAGTGAAGCGCAAGGGGGGTCAAAGACCCAGTACTTC
-	-	TRBV7-8	TRBJ2-5	CASSLGVGQETQYF	TGTGCCAGCAGCCTCGGGGTCGGACAAGAGACCCAGTACTTC
TRBD1	-	TRBV11-2	TRBJ1-4	CASSPPSTGGLFF	TGTGCCAGCAGCCCGCCGTCCACAGGGGGATTGTTTTTT
-	-	TRBV4-2	TRBJ2-5	CASSQDWGLGETQYF	TGTGCCAGCAGCCAAGATTGGGGTCTGGGAGAGACCCAGTACTTC
-	-	TRBV5-6	TRBJ1-3	CASILRGRGISGNTIYF	TGTGCCAGCATTCTCCGAGGGAGGGGCATCTCTGGAAACACCATATATTTT
-	once	TRBV27	TRBJ2-2	CASSWAQFTGELFF	TGTGCCAGCAGTTGGGCGCAATTCACCGGGGAGCTGTTTTTT
-	-	TRBV4-1	TRBJ1-4	CASSQERDRKEKLFF	TGCGCCAGCAGCCAAGAGAGGGACCGCAAAGAAAAACTGTTTTTT
-	-	TRBV5-1	TRBJ2-3	CASSLGRGREKDTQYF	TGCGCCAGCAGCTTAGGCCGGGGAAGAGAGAAAGATACGCAGTATTTT
TRBD1	-	TRBV6-1	TRBJ1-5	CASASDRGHGQPQHF	TGTGCCAGCGCCTCCGACAGGGGGCATGGTCAGCCCCAGCATTTT
TRBD2	-	TRBV19	TRBJ2-5	CASSPHGLAGGSQETQYF	TGTGCCAGTAGTCCCCACGGACTAGCGGGGGGTTCACAAGAGACCCAGTACTTC
-	once	TRBV9	TRBJ2-7	CASSVGPTTYEQYF	TGTGCCAGCAGCGTAGGGCCAACCACCTACGAGCAGTACTTC
TRBD2	-	TRBV11-1	TRBJ2-7	CASSRQAGGLTEQYF	TGTGCCAGCAGCCGCCAAGCGGGGGGGCTCACCGAGCAGTACTTC
-	-	TRBV30	TRBJ1-1	CAWSFGGNTEAFF	TGTGCCTGGAGTTTCGGGGGGAACACTGAAGCTTTCTTT
-	-	TRBV2	TRBJ1-2	CASSDEAAYGYTF	TGTGCCAGCAGTGATGAGGCTGCCTATGGCTACACCTTC
-	-	TRBV6-5	TRBJ1-3	CASSLRDTSGNTIYF	TGTGCCAGCAGCCTGCGGGACACCTCTGGAAACACCATATATTTT
-	-	TRBV10-3	TRBJ2-7	CAISADTSYEQYF	TGTGCCATCAGCGCGGACACTTCCTACGAGCAGTACTTC
-	-	TRBV2	TRBJ1-1	CASSGDRNTEAFF	TGTGCCAGCAGTGGAGACAGGAACACTGAAGCTTTCTTT
TRBD1	-	TRBV6-5	TRBJ1-2	CASSSGTGATNYGYTF	TGTGCCAGCAGTTCCGGGACAGGGGCGACTAACTATGGCTACACCTTC
TRBD2	-	TRBV5-6	TRBJ2-3	CASSSSGSGYTQYF	TGTGCCAGCAGCTCTAGCGGTTCAGGGTATACGCAGTATTTT
TRBD1	-	TRBV5-1	TRBJ2-5	CASSWGGQGAETQYF	TGCGCCAGCAGCTGGGGGGGACAGGGGGCCGAGACCCAGTACTTC
TRBD1	-	TRBV7-9	TRBJ2-3	CASSSPGQGGDTQYF	TGTGCCAGCAGCTCCCCGGGACAGGGTGGAGATACGCAGTATTTT
-	-	TRBV7-2	TRBJ1-2	CASSLDSSSGRPPNTF	TGTGCCAGCAGCTTAGATTCAAGTTCGGGACGGCCTCCCAACACCTTC
TRBD2	-	TRBV7-9	TRBJ2-1	CASSQRGDEQFF	TGTGCCAGCAGCCAACGGGGGGACGAGCAGTTCTTC
-	-	TRBV30	TRBJ1-4	CAWNAQGLTNEKLFF	TGTGCCTGGAATGCCCAGGGTTTAACTAATGAAAAACTGTTTTTT
-	-	TRBV4-2	TRBJ2-5	CASSQDRLGETQYF	TGTGCCAGCAGCCAAGATAGGCTGGGGGAGACCCAGTACTTC
-	-	TRBV6-6	TRBJ1-5	CASSYSGSASQPQHF	TGTGCCAGCAGTTACTCCGGGAGCGCTTCTCAGCCCCAGCATTTT
TRBD2	-	TRBV5-1	TRBJ2-5	CASSQTGLNQETQYF	TGCGCCAGCAGCCAGACGGGACTAAACCAAGAGACCCAGTACTTC
TRBD1	-	TRBV7-9	TRBJ2-6	CASSRGTGGSGANVLTF	TGTGCCAGCAGCAGAGGGACAGGGGGGTCCGGGGCCAACGTCCTGACTTTC
-	-	TRBV6-1	TRBJ1-2	CASIQGTAANYGYTF	TGTGCCAGCATCCAGGGAACAGCAGCTAACTATGGCTACACCTTC
-	-	TRBV6-6	TRBJ2-3	CASSFGPSSTDTQYF	TGTGCCAGCAGTTTTGGACCGAGTAGCACAGATACGCAGTATTTT
TRBD1	once	TRBV7-2	TRBJ2-2	CASKPDTGGRFTGELFF	TGTGCCAGCAAACCCGATACAGGGGGGCGTTTCACCGGGGAGCTGTTTTTT
-	-	TRBV11-1	TRBJ1-6	CASSLPGTHNSPLHF	TGTGCCAGCAGCTTACCCGGGACCCATAATTCACCCCTCCACTTT
TRBD1	-	TRBV6-5	TRBJ1-1	CASNRGQKNTEAFF	TGTGCCAGCAACCGGGGACAGAAAAACACTGAAGCTTTCTTT
TRBD1	-	TRBV30	TRBJ2-7	CAGYRDRGGEQYF	TGTGCCGGATACCGGGACAGGGGGGGGGAGCAGTACTTC
-	-	TRBV30	TRBJ1-4	CAWSVQDRHEKLFF	TGTGCCTGGAGTGTACAGGACCGGCATGAAAAACTGTTTTTT
-	-	TRBV4-2	TRBJ1-1	CASSQLTGNTEAFF	TGTGCCAGCAGCCAATTGACAGGGAACACTGAAGCTTTCTTT